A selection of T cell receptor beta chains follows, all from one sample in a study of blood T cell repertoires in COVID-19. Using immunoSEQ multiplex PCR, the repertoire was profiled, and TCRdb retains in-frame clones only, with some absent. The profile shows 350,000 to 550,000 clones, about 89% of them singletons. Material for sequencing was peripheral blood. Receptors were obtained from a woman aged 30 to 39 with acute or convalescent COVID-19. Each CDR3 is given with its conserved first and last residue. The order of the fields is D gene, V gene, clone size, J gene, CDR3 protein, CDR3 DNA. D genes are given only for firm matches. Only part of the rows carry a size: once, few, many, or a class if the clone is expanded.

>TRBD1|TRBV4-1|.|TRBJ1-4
CASSQDGTGDEKLFF
TGCGCCAGCAGCCAAGATGGGACAGGGGATGAAAAACTGTTTTTT
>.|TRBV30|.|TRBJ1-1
CAWSGVVGVLTEAFF
TGTGCCTGGAGTGGAGTTGTTGGAGTATTGACTGAAGCTTTCTTT
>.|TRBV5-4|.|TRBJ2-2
CASGMGGFGFGGELFF
TGTGCCAGCGGGATGGGCGGGTTTGGATTTGGAGGGGAGCTGTTTTTT
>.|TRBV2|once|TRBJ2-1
CASLRGNGYNEQFF
TGTGCCAGCCTCCGCGGAAACGGTTACAATGAGCAGTTCTTC
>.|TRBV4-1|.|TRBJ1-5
CASSQEEQVNQPQHF
TGCGCCAGCAGCCAAGAGGAACAGGTTAATCAGCCCCAGCATTTT
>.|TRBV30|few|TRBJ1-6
CASRAGSYNSPLHF
TGTGCCTCGCGGGCGGGCTCCTATAATTCACCCCTCCACTTT
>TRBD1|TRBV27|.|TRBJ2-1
CASSPVGTGYNEQFF
TGTGCCAGCAGCCCGGTAGGGACAGGCTACAATGAGCAGTTCTTC
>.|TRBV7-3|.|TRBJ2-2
CASSLQGNTGELFF
TGTGCCAGCAGCTTACAGGGGAACACCGGGGAGCTGTTTTTT
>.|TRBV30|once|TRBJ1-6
CAWSVQVNSPLHF
TGTGCCTGGAGTGTACAAGTAAATTCACCCCTCCACTTT
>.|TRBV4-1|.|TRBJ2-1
CASSQGGARRSYNEQFF
TGCGCCAGCAGCCAAGGTGGGGCGAGGCGATCCTACAATGAGCAGTTCTTC
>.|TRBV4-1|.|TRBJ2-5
CASSQVPGQTQYF
TGCGCCAGCAGCCAAGTCCCGGGTCAGACCCAGTACTTC
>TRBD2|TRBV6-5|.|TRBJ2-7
CASRPGTSGPYEQYF
TGTGCCAGCAGGCCCGGGACTAGCGGGCCCTACGAGCAGTACTTC
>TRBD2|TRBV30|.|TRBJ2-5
CAWSRGGIEETQYF
TGTGCCTGGAGTCGCGGGGGGATAGAAGAGACCCAGTACTTC
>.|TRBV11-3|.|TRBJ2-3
CASSLSGGDTQYF
TGTGCCAGCAGCCTGTCAGGGGGGGATACGCAGTATTTT
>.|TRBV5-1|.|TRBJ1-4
CASRGALNEKLFF
TGCGCCAGCCGGGGGGCCCTTAATGAAAAACTGTTTTTT